The 20 T cell receptor beta chains given below trace back to one sample, sequenced in a study of beta chain features in type 1 diabetes. Study outcomes and limitations: TCRB CDR3s from Type 1 diabetes patients were moderately but significantly shorter in all four CD4+ subsets.

Investigators reverse transcribed all isolated RNA, so they sequenced expressed TCRB transcripts. Sequenced by immunoSEQ multiplex PCR; TCRdb stores in-frame clones only, minus some. This sample has some 120,000 clones, with around 15% found just once. These receptors are not linked to any known antigen. Sample: central memory CD4+ T cells from blood. Every receptor here comes from a man younger than 35 with type 1 diabetes.

Regarding this clone: A much more abundant neighbour one base away suggests this may be a read error. This sequence joins TRBV2 and TRBJ2-1, with unresolved D. This CDR3 has 16 residues. Trimming shortened V by 4 bases and J by 3 bases, and 16 bases separated the two germline ends. Germline CDR1 is SNHLY and CDR2 is FYNNEI. CDR3 sequence: CASSGGGNPGYNEQFF. As DNA, the CDR3 is TGTGCCAGCAGTGGCGGTGGGAACCCCGGCTACAATGAGCAGTTCTTC.

V usage is TRBV30 and J usage is TRBJ1-1; 7 nucleotides match TRBD1. CDR3 size: 15 residues. J lost 0 bases, V lost 0 bases, and 4 bases had no gene match. Germline V CDR1 and CDR2: GTSNPN, SVGIG (reference sequence). CDR3 sequence: CAWSVKGGLNTEAFF. CDR3 bases: TGTGCCTGGAGTGTAAAAGGGGGCCTGAACACTGAAGCTTTCTTT.

The chain is built from TRBV15 and TRBJ2-7; 7 nucleotides align to TRBD1. The CDR3 consists of 13 residues. Germline values: CDR1 LNHNV, CDR2 YYDKDF (reference sequence). After removal of 4 bases from V and 3 bases from J, the junction contained 3 bases not matched to a gene. Written as DNA, the CDR3 is TGTGCCACCAGCACCCGGGACAGCTACGAGCAGTACTTC. Translation gives CATSTRDSYEQYF.

This chain uses TRBV29-1 with TRBJ2-7, with D possibly being TRBD2 (7 bases). CDR3 length: 14 residues. The germline V gene encodes CDR1 SQVTM and CDR2 ANQGSEA. Deletions cut 0 bases from V and 8 bases from J, with 17 bases between. The CDR3, as DNA: TGCAGCGTTGAAGATGGCGGGGGCGAAGGGAAGCAGTACTTC. It specifies CSVEDGGGEGKQYF.

The V and J genes are TRBV5-1 and TRBJ1-5; weak D call: TRBD1 (5 bases). Germline V CDR1 and CDR2: SGHRS, YFSETQ. V was cut by 7 bases and J by 6 bases, with 17 bases left in between. This CDR3 region has 14 residues. In nucleotides, the CDR3 is TGCGCCAGCTCATGGAACGAGGGGAGTCAGCCCCAGCATTTT. Protein product: CASSWNEGSQPQHF.

V is TRBV28 and J is TRBJ2-5, with 7 bases that match TRBD1. The CDR3 has 14 residues. J lost 2 bases, V lost 6 bases, and 6 bases had no gene match. Germline V gene lookup returns CDR1 MDHEN and CDR2 SYDVKM. The CDR3 sequence is CASRAGTAQETQYF. The DNA of the CDR3 is TGTGCCAGCAGGGCCGGGACAGCTCAAGAGACCCAGTACTTC.

V usage is TRBV2 and J usage is TRBJ2-7; 7 bases align to TRBD1. Per the germline V gene, CDR1 is SNHLY and CDR2 is FYNNEI. CDR3 length: 15 amino acids. The junction had 8 bases not matched to a gene; V was cut back by 6 bases and J by 0 bases. CDR3 in amino acids: CASSRTGVGSYEQYF. In DNA form, the CDR3 reads TGTGCCAGCAGCCGCACAGGGGTAGGCTCCTACGAGCAGTACTTC.

This clone turned up a few times. The chain has TRBV6-6 and TRBJ1-1, with TRBD1 as a possible D gene (6 bases). Trimming removed 8 bases at V and 2 bases at J, with 12 bases between. Germline V lookup: CDR1 MNHNY, CDR2 SVGAGI (reference sequence). This CDR3 contains 13 residues. CDR3 sequence (DNA): TGTGCCAGCGGAGGGGGTTCTAACACTGAAGCTTTCTTT. Its protein is CASGGGSNTEAFF.

This clone was detected many times. This sequence joins TRBV2 and TRBJ2-5; 8 bases are a match to TRBD1. Losses at the gene ends were 6 bases for V and 3 bases for J; bases not matched to a gene: 3. CDR3 length: 13 residues. Germline V gene data show CDR1 as SNHLY and CDR2 as FYNNEI. The CDR3 nucleotides are TGTGCCAGCAGGGACAGGGTTGAAGAGACCCAGTACTTC. It codes for CASRDRVEETQYF.

A few counts support this clone. V gene TRBV4-2 combines with J gene TRBJ2-7; either TRBD1 or TRBD2 may supply D (5 bases each). CDR1 LGHNA and CDR2 YNFKEQ come from the germline V gene. CDR3 length equals 14 residues. V lost 1 base to trimming and J lost 3 bases, with 10 bases between them. The CDR3 sequence is CASSQARDGYEQYF. The CDR3 coding sequence is TGTGCCAGCAGCCAAGCACGGGACGGCTACGAGCAGTACTTC.

This clone was seen only a few times. The chain couples TRBV29-1 to TRBJ2-1; 10 bases align to TRBD1. CDR1 is SQVTM, CDR2 ANQGSEA, per germline. V dropped 6 bases and J dropped 7; count of bases not matched to a gene: 15. The CDR3 sequence is 16 residues long. The CDR3 region is CSVGPWGQGSWNEQFF. The CDR3 DNA reads TGCAGCGTGGGCCCTTGGGGACAGGGGAGTTGGAATGAGCAGTTCTTC.

The chain couples TRBV27 to TRBJ2-2; D remains ambiguous. Germline V gives CDR1 MNHEY, CDR2 SMNVEV (reference sequence). The CDR3 consists of 18 residues. Between the trimmed V and J ends, which lost 3 bases and 2 bases, there was a span of 19 bases. CDR3 sequence (DNA): TGTGCCAGCAGTTTTGAGATTCCGGTGGCGGTTAACACCGGGGAGCTGTTTTTT. Protein: CASSFEIPVAVNTGELFF.

This chain connects TRBV29-1 to TRBJ2-5; D not certain. The ends were cut back, 4 bases at V and 0 bases at J, with 6 bases in the middle. The CDR3 totals 12 residues. Germline V gene data show CDR1 as SQVTM and CDR2 as ANQGSEA. The CDR3 sequence: CSVGQYQETQYF. DNA of the CDR3: TGCAGCGTTGGGCAGTACCAAGAGACCCAGTACTTC.

This clone was recorded at least ten times. The rearrangement links TRBV7-2 to TRBJ1-5; D is unresolved. This CDR3 spans 13 amino acids. V was clipped by 8 bases and J by 2 bases, with 10 bases between them. Germline-derived CDR1 and CDR2 are SGHTA and FQGNSA. In nucleotides, the CDR3 is TGTGCCAGCGGAGAGCGGGGCAATCAGCCCCAGCATTTT. It codes for CASGERGNQPQHF.

This clone has a handful of counts. V and J are TRBV5-1 and TRBJ1-1; D not certain. The CDR3 covers 13 residues. Trimming shortened V by 0 bases and J by 5 bases, and 8 bases separated the two germline ends. Germline CDR1 reads SGHRS; CDR2 reads YFSETQ. CDR3 residues: CASSLEGRTEAFF. The DNA of the CDR3 is TGCGCCAGCAGCTTGGAGGGAAGGACTGAAGCTTTCTTT.

The V call is TRBV10-3, the J call TRBJ2-5; D not certain. Trimming removed 3 bases at V and 3 bases at J, with 11 bases between. CDR3 size: 14 residues. Per germline, CDR1 ENHRY and CDR2 SYGVKD. CDR3 in DNA: TGTGCCATCAGTGAAAGGCAGGTCGAAGAGACCCAGTACTTC. Its translation is CAISERQVEETQYF.

The genes are TRBV30 and TRBJ2-7; 7 positions match TRBD2. Germline assignment: CDR1 GTSNPN and CDR2 SVGIG (reference sequence). This CDR3 has 15 amino acids. V shed 0 bases, J shed 7 bases, and the junction held 12 bases outside the gene matches. The CDR3 DNA is TGTGCCTGGAGTGTGTTCGGGGGGTACGCTCGTGAGCAGTACTTC. Protein: CAWSVFGGYAREQYF.

In this sample, this clone turned up a few times. The chain joins TRBV7-9 to TRBJ2-1; the match to TRBD2 covers 8 bases. CDR1 and CDR2 (germline): SEHNR, FQNEAQ (reference sequence). The ends lost 6 bases at V and 3 bases at J; junction bases unmatched: 4. The CDR3 length is 14 residues. This CDR3 reads CASSRSGGYNEQFF. CDR3 DNA: TGTGCCAGCAGTCGCAGCGGGGGCTACAATGAGCAGTTCTTC.

V and J are TRBV6-5 and TRBJ1-2; a weak D match, TRBD1 (5 bases). The length of the CDR3 is 13 residues. Germline CDR1 reads MNHEY; CDR2 reads SVGAGI. The germline V and J ends were trimmed by 6 bases and 6 bases, with 14 bases remaining between them. The CDR3 sequence: CASRTGTSNGYTF. The CDR3 region has the DNA TGTGCCAGCAGAACCGGGACGTCGAATGGCTACACCTTC.

This chain links TRBV30 with TRBJ1-2; a possible D gene is TRBD1 (5 bases). V shed 2 bases and J shed 2 bases, with 6 bases lying between them. Germline V gene data show CDR1 as GTSNPN and CDR2 as SVGIG (reference sequence). The CDR3 runs to 12 residues. CDR3 bases: TGTGCCTGGAGTCGACAGAACTATGGCTACACCTTC. Residues: CAWSRQNYGYTF.